These 27 T cell receptor beta chains came from one sample sequenced in a study of spatial heterogeneity in lung cancer. Time point described: sample taken at primary tumor resection. No cell sorting; template was whole RNA from tumor, lung tissue or PBMC. TCRdb re-called the 5' RACE reads through MiXCR, storing one row per CDR3 protein. This sample carries roughly 100,000 distinct CDR3 sequences, approximately 8.5% of them seen once, and the ten largest clones take 6.9%. The input for sequencing was PBMCs, taken at surgery. The source of these receptors is a male donor with early-stage non-small cell lung cancer.

This clonotype was detected many times. The chain uses TRBV28 and TRBJ1-2, with D perhaps TRBD1 (5 bases). V dropped 6 bases and J dropped 10 bases, with 12 bases sitting between them. Germline CDR1 and CDR2: MDHEN and SYDVKM. The CDR3 covers 11 residues. The CDR3 DNA is TGTGCCAGCAGACGTGACAGAACCTACACCTTC. Its translation: CASRRDRTYTF.

This clonotype was recorded many times. V is TRBV7-2 and J is TRBJ2-5; 15 nucleotides agree with TRBD2. Unmatched junction bases numbered 7, after V lost 2 bases and J lost 3 bases. The CDR3 runs 18 residues. Per germline, CDR1 SGHTA and CDR2 FQGNSA. CDR3 DNA sequence: TGTGCCAGCAGCTTATCATGGACTAGCGGGAGGGCCGAAGAGACCCAGTACTTC. Translating it yields CASSLSWTSGRAEETQYF.

The chain combines TRBV20-1 with TRBJ1-5, with D unclear. Germline lookup yields CDR1 DFQATT and CDR2 SNEGSKA (reference sequence). V was cut by 1 base and J by 5 bases, with 9 bases left in between. The CDR3 consists of 13 residues. The CDR3 loop reads CSARASGDQPQHF. The CDR3 DNA is TGCAGTGCTAGAGCCTCGGGTGATCAGCCCCAGCATTTT.

As concerns this clonotype: This may be a read error, as it is one base from a much larger clone. The CDR3 loop is CSVEEQKGTEAYF. The CDR3 bases are TGCAGCGTTGAAGAACAAAAAGGGACTGAAGCTTACTTT. V and J are TRBV29-1 and TRBJ1-1; TRBD1 is a possible D gene (5 bases). The CDR3 runs to 13 residues. CDR1 and CDR2 from the germline V gene are SQVTM and ANQGSEA.

This clonotype was counted a few times. This sequence joins TRBV3-1 and TRBJ2-3; TRBD1 aligns across 8 bases. CDR1 LGHDT and CDR2 YNNKEL come from the germline V gene (reference sequence). V was pared by 4 bases and J by 0 bases, with 9 bases of the junction left unmatched. The CDR3 is made up of 17 amino acids. DNA of the CDR3: TGTGCCAGCAGCCGCTACCTGGCAGGGGGCAGCACAGATACGCAGTATTTT. Amino acids: CASSRYLAGGSTDTQYF.

This clonotype was seen a few times. The V and J genes are TRBV5-1 and TRBJ1-2; no clear D. CDR1 is SGHRS and CDR2 is YFSETQ in the germline V gene. Trimming removed 1 base from V and 4 bases from J, with 8 bases in between. CDR3 length: 13 residues. The CDR3 reads CASSLTLRYGYTF. The CDR3 nucleotides read TGCGCCAGCAGCTTGACACTTCGCTATGGCTACACCTTC. Based on the CDR3 plus reference TRBV5-1 and TRBJ1-2, the full variable domain is KAGVTQTPRYLIKTRGQQVTLSCSPISGHRSVSWYQQTPGQGLQFLFEYFSETQRNKGNFPGRFSGRQFSNSRSEMNVSTLELGDSALYLCASSLTLRYGYTFGSGTRLTVV.

The rearrangement joins TRBV3-1 to TRBJ2-1; D perhaps matches TRBD2 (5 bases). The CDR3 length is 15 residues. V lost 3 bases and J 2 bases, leaving 11 bases between the germline ends. Germline CDR1 LGHDT, CDR2 YNNKEL (reference sequence). The CDR3 sequence: CASSQGAAPYNEQFF. The CDR3 nucleotides read TGTGCCAGCAGCCAGGGAGCCGCCCCCTACAATGAGCAGTTCTTC.

Many counts were recorded for this clonotype. The rearrangement joins TRBV27 to TRBJ2-7, with 10 bases aligning to TRBD1. This CDR3 comprises 18 residues. After removal of 3 bases from V and 4 bases from J, the junction contained 15 bases not matched to a gene. CDR1 and CDR2 (germline): MNHEY, SMNVEV (reference sequence). CDR3 coding DNA: TGTGCCAGCAGTTTGAACGTACCTCTGCCGGGACAGGGGTACGAGCAGTACTTC. Amino acids: CASSLNVPLPGQGYEQYF.

Worth noting for this clonotype: This may stem from a read error, because a much larger clone lies one nucleotide away. V gene TRBV2 combines with J gene TRBJ2-2; 12 bases match TRBD2. The CDR3 has 15 amino acids. Trimming at V came to 10 bases and at J to 6 bases, leaving 9 bases not matched to a gene. Germline loops: CDR1 SNHLY, CDR2 FYNNEI. CDR3 protein: CATWGTSGPAGELFF. CDR3 bases: TGTGCCACCTGGGGGACTAGCGGGCCCGCCGGGGAGCTGTTTTTT. The entire variable domain, with the rest obtained from reference TRBV2 and TRBJ2-2, is as follows: EPEVTQTPSHQVTQMGQEVILRCVPISNHLYFYWYRQILGQKVEFLVSFYNNEISEKSEIFDDQFSVERPDGSNFTLKIRSTKLEDSAMYFCATWGTSGPAGELFFGEGSRLTVL.

This clonotype was seen more than once but under ten times. V is TRBV7-9 and J is TRBJ2-3, with D tentatively TRBD2 (6 bases). In germline, CDR1 is SEHNR, CDR2 FQNEAQ (reference sequence). The CDR3 sequence is 15 residues long. V lost 1 base and J 2 bases, leaving 10 bases between the germline ends. This chain's CDR3 is CASSLGREHTDTQYF. DNA for the CDR3: TGTGCCAGCAGCTTAGGGAGGGAGCACACAGATACGCAGTATTTT.

The rearrangement links TRBV3-1 to TRBJ2-2; no reliable D call. The CDR3 is 13 residues long. Germline assignment: CDR1 LGHDT and CDR2 YNNKEL (reference sequence). The V end was cut by 1 base, the J end by 6 bases, with 6 bases between. The CDR3 here is CASSQGVAGELFF. CDR3 nucleotides: TGTGCCAGCAGCCAAGGGGTCGCCGGGGAGCTGTTTTTT.

This clonotype showed up just once. The V call is TRBV6-5, the J call TRBJ2-3, with D perhaps matching TRBD2 (7 bases). The germline gives CDR1 MNHEY, CDR2 SVGAGI. This CDR3 has 15 amino acids. Trimming removed 6 bases at V and 8 bases at J, with 21 bases between. The CDR3 protein is CASSPEGGVGSTQYF. Here the CDR3 DNA reads TGTGCCAGCAGCCCCGAAGGGGGGGTCGGCAGTACGCAGTATTTT.

This clonotype was observed a handful of times. The CDR3, as DNA: TGTGCCAGCATCCTCGACCTAGCGGGAGGACCTCAAGAGACCCAGTACTTC. It specifies CASILDLAGGPQETQYF. This chain links TRBV6-2 or TRBV6-3 with TRBJ2-5; 11 positions agree with TRBD2. The ends lost 7 bases at V and 2 bases at J; junction bases unmatched: 12. The CDR3 contains 17 residues. Germline CDR1 and CDR2: MNHEY and SVGEGT.

This clonotype has more than one count but fewer than ten. The V call is TRBV10-3, the J call TRBJ2-3; 8 nucleotides agree with TRBD2. CDR1 ENHRY and CDR2 SYGVKD come from the germline V gene. Trimming cost V 8 bases and J 5 bases; bases outside gene matches: 9. The CDR3 is made up of 14 amino acids. The CDR3 region has the DNA TGTGCCATCTCGCCAGCGGGAGCTGTAGATACGCAGTATTTT. It translates to CAISPAGAVDTQYF.

This clonotype has a handful of counts. The chain recombines TRBV7-2 with TRBJ2-7; 10 bases agree with TRBD1. Germline assignment: CDR1 SGHTA and CDR2 FQGNSA. With 5 bases clipped from V and 4 bases from J, the junction kept 5 bases outside the gene matches. The CDR3 is made up of 14 amino acids. The CDR3 nucleotides read TGTGCCAGCAGCACCGGGACAGGGGTGTACGAGCAGTACTTC. Translation gives CASSTGTGVYEQYF.

Ten or more counts support this clonotype. The V and J genes are TRBV5-1 and TRBJ2-3; 7 nucleotides match TRBD2. This CDR3 comprises 16 residues. Germline V gene lookup returns CDR1 SGHRS and CDR2 YFSETQ. J lost 2 bases, V lost 2 bases, and 8 bases had no gene match. CDR3 coding DNA: TGCGCCAGCAGCTTCGGGCGGGAGTCCCCCACAGATACGCAGTATTTT. Its translation is CASSFGRESPTDTQYF.

In this sample, this clonotype turned up many times. This chain joins TRBV29-1 and TRBJ2-1, with D maybe TRBD2 (5 bases). This CDR3 is 12 amino acids long. Germline CDR1 reads SQVTM; CDR2 reads ANQGSEA. V was shortened by 3 bases and J by 7 bases, with 10 bases between the two germline ends. CDR3 protein: CSVDRGPNEQFF. The CDR3 DNA reads as TGCAGCGTTGACCGAGGGCCTAATGAGCAGTTCTTC.

The chain carries TRBV10-3 and TRBJ2-5; 12 bases fit TRBD2. Germline V gene data show CDR1 as ENHRY and CDR2 as SYGVKD. The CDR3 is made up of 15 amino acids. Losses at the gene ends were 5 bases for V and 5 bases for J; bases not matched to a gene: 6. The CDR3 coding sequence is TGTGCCATCAGTTCCCGACTAGCGGGGGAGGAGACCCAGTACTTC. It is translated as CAISSRLAGEETQYF.

This clonotype was seen more than once but under ten times. The V call is TRBV2, the J call TRBJ2-3; D may be TRBD2 (5 bases). The CDR3 runs to 14 residues. Germline loops: CDR1 SNHLY, CDR2 FYNNEI. The V gene lost 6 bases and the J gene lost 3 bases, with 13 bases spanning the gap. The CDR3 is CASSPLQRTDTQYF. CDR3 sequence (DNA): TGTGCCAGCAGCCCCTTACAGCGGACAGATACGCAGTATTTT.

The chain joins TRBV5-1 to TRBJ2-7, with a weak D call TRBD1 (5 bases). Germline lookup yields CDR1 SGHRS and CDR2 YFSETQ. This CDR3 comprises 12 residues. V lost 5 bases and J lost 4, with 10 bases in between. CDR3 coding DNA: TGCGCCAGCAGATCCGACAGTTACGAGCAGTACTTC. Translated: CASRSDSYEQYF.

This clonotype was counted a few times. V is TRBV7-2 and J is TRBJ1-2; possible D gene TRBD1, 5 bases. The V gene's germline CDR1 is SGHTA and CDR2 FQGNSA. CDR3 length: 14 amino acids. Trimming took 1 base from V and 4 from J, leaving 10 bases between them. This chain's CDR3 is CASSLDRGRYGYTF. DNA of the CDR3: TGTGCCAGCAGCTTAGATCGGGGACGCTATGGCTACACCTTC.

J is TRBJ2-2 and V is TRBV4-2; a possible D gene is TRBD1 (6 bases). The CDR3 covers 16 residues. Trimming removed 4 bases at V and 0 bases at J, with 12 bases between. CDR1 is LGHNA and CDR2 is YNFKEQ in the germline V gene. The CDR3 here is CASSRRGQTNTGELFF. In DNA, the CDR3 is TGTGCCAGCAGCCGACGCGGACAGACGAACACCGGGGAGCTGTTTTTT.

This clonotype was observed a handful of times. This chain joins TRBV3-1 and TRBJ2-3; the D gene is possibly TRBD2 (5 bases). The CDR3 consists of 13 residues. V was trimmed by 5 bases and J by 5 bases, leaving 11 bases between them. In germline, CDR1 is LGHDT, CDR2 YNNKEL (reference sequence). CDR3 amino acids: CASSGRGIDTQYF. Here the CDR3 DNA reads TGTGCCAGCAGCGGACGGGGAATAGATACGCAGTATTTT.

This clonotype was counted a few times. The DNA for the CDR3 is TGTGCCAGCAGAGATACTGGGTATGGCTACACCTTC. This translates into CASRDTGYGYTF. The V call is TRBV27, the J call TRBJ1-2; no definite D call. CDR1 is MNHEY and CDR2 is SMNVEV in the germline V gene (reference sequence). The CDR3 loop spans 12 amino acids. With 6 bases removed from V and 5 bases from J, the gap between germline ends came to 10 bases.

This clonotype came up many times. The J gene is TRBJ2-1, the V gene TRBV7-3; a possible D gene is TRBD1 (6 bases). The CDR3 consists of 14 residues. Trimming left V 5 bases short and J 1 base short, with 9 bases between. CDR1 SGHTA and CDR2 FQGTGA come from the germline V gene. The CDR3, as DNA: TGTGCCAGCAGCACAGGGTCTTCCTACAATGAGCAGTTCTTC. Residues: CASSTGSSYNEQFF. The whole variable domain, filled in from reference TRBV7-3 and TRBJ2-1, reads GAGVSQTPSNKVTEKGKYVELRCDPISGHTALYWYRQSLGQGPEFLIYFQGTGAADDSGLPNDRFFAVRPEGSVSTLKIQRTERGDSAVYLCASSTGSSYNEQFFGPGTRLTVL.

This clonotype was detected a few times. The chain carries TRBV19 and TRBJ1-4, with no clear D. V gave up 5 bases and J gave up 3 bases, with 10 bases separating them. CDR1 and CDR2 (germline): LNHDA, SQIVND (reference sequence). CDR3 length equals 14 residues. The CDR3 bases are TGTGCCAGTAGTCGGAGGGAAGCTAATGAAAAACTGTTTTTT. Translated: CASSRREANEKLFF. The entire variable domain, with the rest obtained from reference TRBV19 and TRBJ1-4, is as follows: DGGITQSPKYLFRKEGQNVTLSCEQNLNHDAMYWYRQDPGQGLRLIYYSQIVNDFQKGDIAEGYSVSREKKESFPLTVTSAQKNPTAFYLCASSRREANEKLFFGSGTQLSVL.

The chain uses TRBV5-1 and TRBJ2-3, with D tentatively TRBD2 (6 bases). CDR3 length equals 14 residues. Per germline, CDR1 SGHRS and CDR2 YFSETQ. The V and J ends lost 9 bases and 4 bases respectively, with 18 bases between them. As DNA, the CDR3 is TGCGCCACCTCACCCGGGGGATTGGCAGATACGCAGTATTTT. As protein: CATSPGGLADTQYF.